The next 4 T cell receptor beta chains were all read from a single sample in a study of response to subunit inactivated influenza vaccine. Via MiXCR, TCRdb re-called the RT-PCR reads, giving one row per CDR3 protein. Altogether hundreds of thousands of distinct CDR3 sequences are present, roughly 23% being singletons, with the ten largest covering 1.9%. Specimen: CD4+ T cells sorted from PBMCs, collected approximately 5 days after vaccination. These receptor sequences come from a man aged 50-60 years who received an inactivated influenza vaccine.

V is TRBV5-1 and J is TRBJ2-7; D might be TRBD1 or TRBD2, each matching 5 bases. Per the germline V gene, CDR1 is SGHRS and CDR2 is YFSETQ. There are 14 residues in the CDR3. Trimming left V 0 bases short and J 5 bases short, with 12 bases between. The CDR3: CASSLATGPHEQYF. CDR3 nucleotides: TGCGCCAGCAGCTTGGCCACGGGACCCCACGAGCAGTACTTC.

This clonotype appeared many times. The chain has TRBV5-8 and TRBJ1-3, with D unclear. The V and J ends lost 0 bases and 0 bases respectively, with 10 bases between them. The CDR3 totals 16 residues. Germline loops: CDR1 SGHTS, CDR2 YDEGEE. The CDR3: CASSLGRVFSGNTIYF. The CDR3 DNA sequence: TGTGCCAGCAGCTTGGGTAGGGTGTTCTCTGGAAACACCATATATTTT. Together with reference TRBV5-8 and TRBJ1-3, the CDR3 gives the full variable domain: EAGVTQSPTHLIKTRGQQATLRCSPISGHTSVYWYQQALGLGLQFLLWYDEGEERNRGNFPPRFSGRQFPNYSSELNVNALELEDSALYLCASSLGRVFSGNTIYFGEGSWLTVV.

Here the CDR3 reads CSAREDRFNEKLFF. CDR3 coding DNA: TGCAGTGCTAGAGAGGACAGGTTTAATGAAAAACTGTTTTTT. V and J are TRBV20-1 and TRBJ1-4; 7 nucleotides match TRBD1. The CDR3 runs to 14 residues. The ends lost 0 bases at V and 4 bases at J; junction bases unmatched: 2. CDR1 is DFQATT, CDR2 SNEGSKA, per germline (reference sequence).

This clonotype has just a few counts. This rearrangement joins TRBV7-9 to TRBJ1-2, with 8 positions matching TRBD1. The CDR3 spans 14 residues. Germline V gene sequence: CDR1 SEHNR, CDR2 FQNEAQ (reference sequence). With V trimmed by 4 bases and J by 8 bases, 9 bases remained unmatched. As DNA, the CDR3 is TGTGCCAGCAGCTCCCGGACAGGGTCCCAAGGCTACACCTTC. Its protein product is CASSSRTGSQGYTF.